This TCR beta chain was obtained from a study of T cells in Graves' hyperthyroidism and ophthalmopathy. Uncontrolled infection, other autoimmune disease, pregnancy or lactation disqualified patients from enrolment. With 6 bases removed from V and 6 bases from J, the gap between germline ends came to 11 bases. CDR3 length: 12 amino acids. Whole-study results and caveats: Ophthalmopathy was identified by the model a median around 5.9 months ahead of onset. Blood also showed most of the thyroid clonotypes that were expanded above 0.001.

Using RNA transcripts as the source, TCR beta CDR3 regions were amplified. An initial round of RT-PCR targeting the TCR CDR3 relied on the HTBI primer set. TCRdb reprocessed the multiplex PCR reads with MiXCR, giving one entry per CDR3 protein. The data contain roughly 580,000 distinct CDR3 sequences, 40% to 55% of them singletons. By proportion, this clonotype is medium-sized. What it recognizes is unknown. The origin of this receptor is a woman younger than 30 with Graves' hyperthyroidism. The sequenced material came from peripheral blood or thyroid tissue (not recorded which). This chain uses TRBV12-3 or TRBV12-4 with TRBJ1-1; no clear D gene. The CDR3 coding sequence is TGTGCCAGCAGCGGACTGATTGCTGAAGCTTTCTTT. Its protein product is CASSGLIAEAFF.